This T cell receptor (beta chain) was captured by sequencing in a study of blood T cell repertoires in COVID-19 (dated by TCRdb to 2018 to 2020). With respect to the entire study: Samples from collaborators originated in the United States, Italy and Spain and spanned both the acute and convalescent phases of COVID-19. Subjects who had been exposed to COVID-19, were actively infected with it, or had recovered from it provided the deeply sampled blood TCRbeta repertoires that made up the dataset. A de-identified subject ID, COVID-19 status, age in years and sex were almost always included in the sample metadata. The material from the prospective study consisted of cDNA or gDNA derived from T cells, B-cell-depleted T cells, or PBMCs. The repertoires were made available in a free public database intended to serve as a resource for research on the immune response to SARS-CoV-2. Samples were obtained from the ongoing ImmuneRACE study (first 160 participants) and from 1,254 subjects provided by 6 global collaborators. Where HLA class I and class II types were available, the types were taken from metadata supplied by the sample provider, not from assay-based typing. Broader findings and caveats from the paper: Clinical and demographic metadata were provided uncurated, with the amount varying by source and participant.

Regarding this clone: The antigen it recognizes is unknown. No base quality values were provided; no much bigger clone lies one nucleotide off.

TCRbeta CDR3 regions were amplified from genomic DNA using the immunoSEQ Assay, a bias-controlled multiplex PCR. Processing in the source paper ran as follows. Within the assay, amplification of reference gene primers was used to estimate how many nucleated cells each sample contained. Sequence reads were collapsed and filtered to measure the absolute abundance of every unique TCRbeta CDR3 rearrangement. For each sample, productive Simpson clonality was calculated by taking the square root of Simpson's diversity index across productive rearrangements. TCRdb provides this immuneACCESS table in a form limited to in-frame rearrangements. Some clones are lacking; in checked studies, under half of them reflect an unresolved V gene, and why the rest are absent is not known. V and J calls and clone size come straight from that table; D and trimming were deduced from the DNA. Recorded for this sample are about 87,000 clones; over 80% of them occurred a single time. The biggest ten clones account for 16% of the sample.

The collaborating institutions used their own protocols to collect whole blood in K2EDTA tubes. For TCRbeta analysis, collaborators shipped samples as frozen whole blood, isolated PBMCs, or DNA extracted from either of those sample types. The receptor comes from a woman aged 80 or over with active or convalescent COVID-19. Source material: peripheral blood.

CDR3 protein: CASSLTPGTEAFF. The DNA sequence is TGTGCCAGCAGCTTAACCCCCGGCACTGAAGCTTTCTTT. The chain joins TRBV7-9 to TRBJ1-1; no D gene call is confident. Taken from the germline V gene (reference sequence), the CDR1 and CDR2 loops are SEHNR and FQNEAQ. The V end loses 2 bases and the J end loses 4 bases, and a stretch of 8 bases separates them. The CDR3, cysteine through phenylalanine, is 13 amino acids long. The sequence is cut down to CDR3 DNA, 39 bases in frame from base 1.